A selection of T cell receptor beta chains follows, all from one sample in a study of cytomegalovirus exposure and HLA in healthy donors. Data came from immunoSEQ multiplex PCR; TCRdb stores just in-frame clones and leaves some out. The sample lists about 160,000 clones; roughly 70% were seen once. The sequencing input was PBMCs. These receptors came from a woman aged 45-65 years in good health and CMV-seropositive. The CDR3 runs from the conserved cysteine through the conserved F or W. Each record gives: CDR3 length, J gene, V gene, CDR3 protein.

15 TRBJ1-4 TRBV6-5 CASSYGSGVNEKLFF
16 TRBJ1-4 TRBV10-3 CAISESVGRVAEKLFF
16 TRBJ2-3 TRBV13 CASSLRLAESTDTQYF
15 TRBJ1-5 TRBV15 CATSRDRIRNQPQHF
16 TRBJ2-1 TRBV27 CASSRSGTSSYNEQFF
13 TRBJ2-7 TRBV19 CASSRTETYEQYF
13 TRBJ2-2 TRBV29-1 CSVGHTNTGELFF
14 TRBJ1-1 TRBV7-9 CASSADRMNTEAFF
17 TRBJ2-5 TRBV5-1 CASSLGPGGAMFETQYF
15 TRBJ2-7 TRBV5-4 CASSNPGQSSYEQYF
15 TRBJ1-2 TRBV7-8 CASSLGLSGNYGYTF
12 TRBJ2-3 TRBV29-1 CSVSGDTDTQYF
21 TRBJ2-3 TRBV12-5 CASGPSQRGGVLVLRTDTQYF
13 TRBJ1-2 TRBV2 CATSGTISSGYTF
12 TRBJ1-1 TRBV5-1 CASSLGDTEAFF
14 TRBJ1-6 TRBV27 CASRPTTREKPLHF
16 TRBJ1-6 TRBV6-1 CASSEAITALFPPLHF
16 TRBJ2-3 TRBV7-9 CASSLARTSGTDTQYF
15 TRBJ1-4 TRBV5-1 CASSVNRGDNEKLFF
14 TRBJ1-2 TRBV2 CASSVFGVGLGYTF
12 TRBJ1-2 TRBV30 CAWRSANYGYTF